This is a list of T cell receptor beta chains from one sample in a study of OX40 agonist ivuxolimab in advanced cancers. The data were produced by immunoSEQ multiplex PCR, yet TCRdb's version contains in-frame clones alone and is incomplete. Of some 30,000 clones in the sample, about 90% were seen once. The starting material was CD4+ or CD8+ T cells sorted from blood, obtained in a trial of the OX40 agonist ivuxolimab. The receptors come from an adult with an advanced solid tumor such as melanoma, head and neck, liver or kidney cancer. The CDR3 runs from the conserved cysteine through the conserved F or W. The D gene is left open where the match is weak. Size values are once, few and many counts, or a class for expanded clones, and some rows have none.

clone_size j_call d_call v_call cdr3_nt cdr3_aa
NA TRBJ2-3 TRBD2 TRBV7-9 TGTGCCAGCAGCTCCTTCGGGGGGAGGGCTGTAGATACGCAGTATTTT CASSSFGGRAVDTQYF
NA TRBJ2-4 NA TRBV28 TGTGCCAGCAGTTTCCTCATTGAGGGAGCCAAAAACATTCAGTACTTC CASSFLIEGAKNIQYF
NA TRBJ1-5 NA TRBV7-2 TGTGCCAGCAGGCAATCGGTTGGGGGGGGCAATCAGCCCCAGCATTTT CASRQSVGGGNQPQHF
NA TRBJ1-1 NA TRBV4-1 TGCGCCAGCAGCCCACCTGACACTGAAGCTTTCTTT CASSPPDTEAFF
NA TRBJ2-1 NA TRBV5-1 TGCGCCAGCAGCTTACCGACGCCCGCTTACAATGAGCAGTTCTTC CASSLPTPAYNEQFF
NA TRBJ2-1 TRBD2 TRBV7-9 TGTGCCAGCAGCTTCGGGAGGCTGGGCGATGAGCAGTTCTTC CASSFGRLGDEQFF
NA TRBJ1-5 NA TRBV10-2 TGCGCCAGCAGTGACGGGGGCGGCAATCAGCCCCAGCATTTT CASSDGGGNQPQHF
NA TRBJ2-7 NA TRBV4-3 TGCGCCAGCAGCCAAACGGGGAACTACGAGCAGTACTTC CASSQTGNYEQYF
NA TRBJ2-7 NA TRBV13 TGTGCCAGCAGCCTCTCCTACGAGCAGTACTTC CASSLSYEQYF
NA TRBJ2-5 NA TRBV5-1 TGCGCCAGCAGCTTGATCGCAGCCCAAGAGACCCAGTACTTC CASSLIAAQETQYF
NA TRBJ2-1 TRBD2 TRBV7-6 TGTGCCAGCAGCTCGACCCCCTTAGCGGGAGGGCACACTGAGCAGTTCTTC CASSSTPLAGGHTEQFF
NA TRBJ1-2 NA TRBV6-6 TGTGCCAGCAGTTACTCGGATGGCTACACCTTC CASSYSDGYTF
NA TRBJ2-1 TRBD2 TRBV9 TGTGCCAGCAGCGCTCCTAGCGGGAGCCCCACCTACAATGAGCAGTTCTTC CASSAPSGSPTYNEQFF
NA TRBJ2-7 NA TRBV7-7 TGTGCTAGCAGCCCCCTTCAGGGGGGCATTTACGAGCAGTACTTC CASSPLQGGIYEQYF
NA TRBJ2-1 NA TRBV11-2 TGTGCCAGCAGCTTAGTGCGGTTCAATGAGCAGTTCTTC CASSLVRFNEQFF
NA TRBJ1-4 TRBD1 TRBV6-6 TGTGCCAGCAGTTACACAGGGGCGGACGAAAAACTGTTTTTT CASSYTGADEKLFF
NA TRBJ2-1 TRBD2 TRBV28 TGTGCCAGCAGTCCCCCAGGGTTAGCGGGAGACAATGAGCAGTTCTTC CASSPPGLAGDNEQFF
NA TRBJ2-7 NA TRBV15 TGTGCCACCAGCAGAGGGGACATCTACGAGCAGTACTTC CATSRGDIYEQYF
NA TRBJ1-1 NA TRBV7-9 TGTGCCAGCAGCTTAGAAGGGGGGACTGAAGCTTTCTTT CASSLEGGTEAFF
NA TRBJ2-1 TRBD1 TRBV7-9 TGTGCCAGCAGCAACCGGGACAGGACCCCCCGAAGCTCCTACAATGAGCAGTTCTTC CASSNRDRTPRSSYNEQFF
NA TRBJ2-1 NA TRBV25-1 TGTGCCAGCAGTGAATATCGACAGAACAATGAGCAGTTCTTC CASSEYRQNNEQFF
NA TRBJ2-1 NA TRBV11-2 TGTGCCAGCAAAGGGGACGATTTGAATGAGCAGTTCTTC CASKGDDLNEQFF
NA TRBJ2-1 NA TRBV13 TGTGCCAGCAGCTCAAACTTAGCCTATGAGCAGTTCTTC CASSSNLAYEQFF
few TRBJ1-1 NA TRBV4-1 TGCGCCAGCAGCCAAGGAAGTATGAACACTGAAGCTTTCTTT CASSQGSMNTEAFF
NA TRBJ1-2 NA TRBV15 TGTGCCACCAGCAGAGCTGCGGATAACTATGGCTACACCTTC CATSRAADNYGYTF
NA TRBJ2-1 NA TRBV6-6 TGTGCCAGCAGTTCCCCAGGGGCTTACAATGAGCAGTTCTTC CASSSPGAYNEQFF
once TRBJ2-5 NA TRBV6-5 TGTGCCAGCAGCAAAACAGGGTCAGAGACCCAGTACTTC CASSKTGSETQYF
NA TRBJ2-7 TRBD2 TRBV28 TGTGCCAGCAGTTCCCCGCGGCGGGAGCCGAACGAGCAGTACTTC CASSSPRREPNEQYF
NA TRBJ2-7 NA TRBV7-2 TGTGCCAGCAGTACCGGCGGGGCTAGTATCTACGAGCAGTACTTC CASSTGGASIYEQYF
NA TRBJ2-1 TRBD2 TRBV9 TGTGCCAGCAGCGTAGAAGGGACTAGCGGGATCGGTTGGGACTTTGAGCAGTTCTTC CASSVEGTSGIGWDFEQFF
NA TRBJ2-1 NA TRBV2 TGTGCCGGCCCGGGTCCCCCCTTCTACAATGAGCAGTTCTTC CAGPGPPFYNEQFF
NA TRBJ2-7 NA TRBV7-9 TGTGCCAGCAGCTGGGGCTCCTACGAGCAGTACTTC CASSWGSYEQYF
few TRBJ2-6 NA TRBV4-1 TGCGCCAGCAGCCAAGACAGGGGCTCTGGGGCCAACGTCCTGACTTTC CASSQDRGSGANVLTF
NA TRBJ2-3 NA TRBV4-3 TGCGCCAGCAGCCAAGAGGTGGAGTGGGGGGCATCCACAGATACGCAGTATTTT CASSQEVEWGASTDTQYF
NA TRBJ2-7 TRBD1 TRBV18 TGTGCCAGCTCCCCGGGACAGGGGTCCTACGAGCAGTACTTC CASSPGQGSYEQYF
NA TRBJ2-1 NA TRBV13 TGTGCCAGCAGCTTCGGAACGGGTCATGAGCAGTTCTTC CASSFGTGHEQFF
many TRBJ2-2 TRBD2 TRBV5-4 TGTGCCAGCAGCGGACTAGGGGAGGACTCCGGGGAGCTGTTTTTT CASSGLGEDSGELFF
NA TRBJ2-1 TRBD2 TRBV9 TGTGCCAGCAGCGGAACTAGCGGGAGGGCCGGGGGCTACAATGAGCAGTTCTTC CASSGTSGRAGGYNEQFF
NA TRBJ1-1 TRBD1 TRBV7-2 TGTGCCAGCAGTCGACAGGGTGGGATAGTGAACACTGAAGCTTTCTTT CASSRQGGIVNTEAFF
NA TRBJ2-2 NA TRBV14 TGTGCCAGCAGCCAAGACAGGGGAGTCACCGGGGAGCTGTTTTTT CASSQDRGVTGELFF
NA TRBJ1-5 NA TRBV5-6 TGTGCCAGCAGCGGAGGAGGGGCAGGGCAGCCCCAGCATTTT CASSGGGAGQPQHF
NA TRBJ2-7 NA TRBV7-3 TGTGCCAGCAGGTCGACCCTAAATTTCCCCGAGCAGTACTTC CASRSTLNFPEQYF
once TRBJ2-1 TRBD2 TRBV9 TGTGCCAGCAGCGACCGGACTAGCGGGCTTACCGTAGACCCGGGCGACTACAATGAGCAGTTCTTC CASSDRTSGLTVDPGDYNEQFF
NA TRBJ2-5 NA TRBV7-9 TGTGCCAGCAGCTTACCCGCGAGTCAAGAGACCCAGTACTTC CASSLPASQETQYF
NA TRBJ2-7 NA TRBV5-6 TGTGCCAGCAGCTTGACACCCGGCGAGCAGTACTTC CASSLTPGEQYF